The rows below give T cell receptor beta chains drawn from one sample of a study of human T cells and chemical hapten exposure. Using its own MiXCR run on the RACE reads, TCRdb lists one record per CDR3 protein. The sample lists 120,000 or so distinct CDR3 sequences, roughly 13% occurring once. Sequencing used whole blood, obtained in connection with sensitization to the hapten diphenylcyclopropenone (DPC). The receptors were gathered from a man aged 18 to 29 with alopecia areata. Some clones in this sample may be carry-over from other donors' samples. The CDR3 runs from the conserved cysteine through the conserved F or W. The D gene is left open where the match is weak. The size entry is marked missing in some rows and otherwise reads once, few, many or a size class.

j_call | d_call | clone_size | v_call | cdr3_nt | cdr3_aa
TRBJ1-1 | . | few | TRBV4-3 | TGCGCCAGCAGCCAAGTCTTTCCAACTGGCACTGAAGCTTTCTTT | CASSQVFPTGTEAFF
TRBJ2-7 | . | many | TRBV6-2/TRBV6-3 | TGTGCCAGCAGTTACGGCAGGGGCGGCTACGAGCAGTACTTC | CASSYGRGGYEQYF
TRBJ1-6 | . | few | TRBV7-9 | TGTGCCAGCAGCTTTTCCCTCAGGGGTCACTCACCCCTCCACTTT | CASSFSLRGHSPLHF
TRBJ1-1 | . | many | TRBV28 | TGTGCCAGCAGCCATGACAGTTCTATGAACACTGAAGCTTTCTTT | CASSHDSSMNTEAFF
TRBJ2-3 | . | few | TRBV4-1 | TGCGCCAGCAGTCGGACCCGCACAGATACGCAGTATTTT | CASSRTRTDTQYF
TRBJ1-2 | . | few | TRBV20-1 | TGCAGTGCCAGGGACCGTTACCAGTATGGCTACACCTTC | CSARDRYQYGYTF
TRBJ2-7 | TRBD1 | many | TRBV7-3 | TGTGCCAGCAGCTTAGACACCAGGGACAGGGGTGGCGAGCAGTACTTC | CASSLDTRDRGGEQYF
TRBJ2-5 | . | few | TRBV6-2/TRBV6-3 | TGTGCCAGCAGTTTCCAACCAGGGAGGCCCCAACAGGAGACCCAGTACTTC | CASSFQPGRPQQETQYF
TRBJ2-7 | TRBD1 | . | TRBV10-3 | TGTGCCATCAGACCTGACAGGGCGGGCTACGAGCAGTACTTC | CAIRPDRAGYEQYF
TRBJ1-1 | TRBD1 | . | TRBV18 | TGTGCCAGCTCACAAGGACAGGGGGCTGAAGCTTTCTTT | CASSQGQGAEAFF
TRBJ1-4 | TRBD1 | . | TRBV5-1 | TGCGCCAGTAGGACAGGTCCTAATGAAAAACTGTTTTTT | CASRTGPNEKLFF
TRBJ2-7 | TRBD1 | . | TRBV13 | TGTGCCAGCAGCCCCCGGGACAGGTTTTACGAGCAGTACTTC | CASSPRDRFYEQYF
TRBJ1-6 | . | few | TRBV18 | TGTGCCAGCTCACCTAATACGGCTGCGAATTCACCCCTCCACTTT | CASSPNTAANSPLHF
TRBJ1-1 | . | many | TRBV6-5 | TGTGCCAGCAGTTTAGGGGGAACAGGGAACACTGAAGCTTTCTTT | CASSLGGTGNTEAFF
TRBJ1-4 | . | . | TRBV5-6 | TGTGCCAGCAGCCGCCCGGACTGGAGCGGAAAACTGTTTTTT | CASSRPDWSGKLFF
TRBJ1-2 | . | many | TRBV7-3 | TGTGCCAGCAGACTATATATCGGCCCTAACTATGGCTACACCTTC | CASRLYIGPNYGYTF
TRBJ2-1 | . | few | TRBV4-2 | TGTGCCAGCAGCCAAGATCAGGCGTCGGGGCAGTTCTTC | CASSQDQASGQFF
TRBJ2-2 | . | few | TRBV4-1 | TGCGCCAGCAGCCAGAGGGCCGACACCGGGGAGCTGTTTTTT | CASSQRADTGELFF
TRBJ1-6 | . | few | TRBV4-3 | TGCGCCAGCAGCCGAGAAAGAAGCCTACCCCTCCACTTT | CASSRERSLPLHF
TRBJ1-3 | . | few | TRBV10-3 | TGTGCCATCAGTGAGTCCTTTCAAACTACTGGAAACACCATATATTTT | CAISESFQTTGNTIYF
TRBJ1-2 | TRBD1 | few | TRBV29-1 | TGCAGCGTTCCGGGACAGGAGTCTGGCTACACCTTC | CSVPGQESGYTF
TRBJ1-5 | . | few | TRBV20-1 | TGCAGTGCTAGAGTGGGACCCAATCAGCCCCAGCATTTT | CSARVGPNQPQHF
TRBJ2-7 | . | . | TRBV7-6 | TGTGCCAGCAGCTTCGGGACATCGTCTTACGAGCAGTACTTC | CASSFGTSSYEQYF
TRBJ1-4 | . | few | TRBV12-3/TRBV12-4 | TGTGCCAGCAGCCCGGGGGGGGACGGAGAAAAACTGTTTTTT | CASSPGGDGEKLFF
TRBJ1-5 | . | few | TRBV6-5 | TGTGCCAGCAGTACCGGGACGGATTCTCTGCCCCAGCATTTT | CASSTGTDSLPQHF
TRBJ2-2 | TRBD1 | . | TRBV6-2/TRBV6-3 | TGTGCCAGCAGTACGGACAGGGGGTCGAACACCGGGGAGCTGTTTTTT | CASSTDRGSNTGELFF
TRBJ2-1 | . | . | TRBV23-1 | TGCGCCTCCCAAATCAGTCGGGACACCGGCTCCTACAATGAGCAGTTCTTC | CASQISRDTGSYNEQFF
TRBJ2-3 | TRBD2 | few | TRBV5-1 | TGCGCCAGCGAACTCAGCGGGGGCACAGATACGCAGTATTTT | CASELSGGTDTQYF
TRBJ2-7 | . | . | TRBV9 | TGTGCCAGCAGCGTAGCGGGGGTCCCCAACGAGCAGTACTTC | CASSVAGVPNEQYF
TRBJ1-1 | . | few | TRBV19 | TGTGCCAGTAGTATAGCGGGGTCTGGCACTGAAGCTTTCTTT | CASSIAGSGTEAFF
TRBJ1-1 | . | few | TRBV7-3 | TGTGCCAGCAGTCGGGACGGATCGAATATTGAAGCTTTCTTT | CASSRDGSNIEAFF
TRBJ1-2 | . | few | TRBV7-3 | TGTGCCAGCAGCTTTCCTACCGGCGGCTACACCTTC | CASSFPTGGYTF
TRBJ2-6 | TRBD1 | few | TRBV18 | TGTGCCAGCTCACCCGCACAGGGGGCGCTTGGGGCCAACGTCCTGACTTTC | CASSPAQGALGANVLTF
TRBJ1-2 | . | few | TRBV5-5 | TGTGCCAGCAGCTTGATTGTCTATGGCTACACCTTC | CASSLIVYGYTF
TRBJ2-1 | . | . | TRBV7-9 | TGTGCCAGCAGCTTAGTGATCAACAATGAGCAGTTCTTC | CASSLVINNEQFF
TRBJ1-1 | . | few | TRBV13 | TGTGCCAGCAGCTTCGGTTCGAACACTGAAGCTTTCTTT | CASSFGSNTEAFF
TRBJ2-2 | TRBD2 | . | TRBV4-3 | TGCGCCAGCAGCGCTAGCGGGGCCACCGGGGAGCTGTTTTTT | CASSASGATGELFF
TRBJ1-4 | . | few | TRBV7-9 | TGTGCCAGCAGCATTCGACAGGACGCGACTAATGAAAAACTGTTTTTT | CASSIRQDATNEKLFF
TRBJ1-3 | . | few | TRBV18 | TGTGCCAGCTCACGGTCAGGGAGCTCTGGAAACACCATATATTTT | CASSRSGSSGNTIYF
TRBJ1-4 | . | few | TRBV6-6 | TGTGCCAGCAGCCAACGAGGGACTAATGAAAAACTGTTTTTT | CASSQRGTNEKLFF
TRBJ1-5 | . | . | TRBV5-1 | TGCGCCAGCAGCTTGGTCGCAGGCAATCAGCCCCAGCATTTT | CASSLVAGNQPQHF